These 19 T cell receptor beta chains came from one sample sequenced in a study of blood T cell repertoires in COVID-19. Generated by immunoSEQ multiplex PCR, the TCRdb table keeps only in-frame clones and is missing some. The sample shows roughly 40,000 clones, 88% of them seen only once. The sample comprised peripheral blood. The receptors were gathered from a middle-aged woman with acute or convalescent COVID-19.

This clone has just a few counts. Here the CDR3 DNA reads TGTGCCAGCAGCTCCACCCCACAGGGTAACTATGGCTACACCTTC. It codes for CASSSTPQGNYGYTF. The rearrangement uses TRBV7-3 and TRBJ1-2, with D maybe TRBD1 (6 bases). This CDR3 contains 15 residues. Trimming cost V 4 bases and J 1 base, with 13 bases left between them. Germline CDR1 is SGHTA and CDR2 is FQGTGA.

A single count supports this clone. V gene TRBV28 combines with J gene TRBJ2-7, with TRBD2 identical over 10 bases. This CDR3 has 15 residues. Germline V gene sequence: CDR1 MDHEN, CDR2 SYDVKM. J gave up 3 bases and V 2 bases, and 4 bases lay outside the gene matches. The CDR3 reads CASSLVLAGVYEQYF. CDR3 bases: TGTGCCAGCAGTTTAGTGCTAGCGGGAGTCTACGAGCAGTACTTC.

This chain joins TRBV30 and TRBJ1-3, with D maybe TRBD1 (5 bases). The V end lost 7 bases, the J end lost 0 bases, and 13 bases lay between the germline ends. Germline lookup yields CDR1 GTSNPN and CDR2 SVGIG (reference sequence). This CDR3 is 14 amino acids long. This CDR3 is CAYYRMRSGNTIYF. DNA of the CDR3: TGTGCCTACTACAGGATGCGCTCTGGAAACACCATATATTTT.

The rearrangement joins TRBV9 to TRBJ1-1; unclear D gene. Trimming pared 4 bases from V and 4 bases from J, leaving 14 bases between. From germline, CDR1 is SGDLS and CDR2 YYNGEE. The CDR3 has 14 residues. The CDR3 DNA follows: TGTGCCAGCAGCTTCCAGGTGGTCGGCACTGAAGCTTTCTTT. It specifies CASSFQVVGTEAFF.

This clone has just a few counts. This chain connects TRBV7-3 to TRBJ1-3; no reliable D call. The CDR3 totals 15 residues. The germline gives CDR1 SGHTA, CDR2 FQGTGA. V was pared by 0 bases and J by 0 bases, with 6 bases between. The CDR3 is CASSLTGLSGNTIYF. As DNA, the CDR3 is TGTGCCAGCAGCTTAACTGGGCTCTCTGGAAACACCATATATTTT.

The chain carries TRBV6-5 and TRBJ2-5, with TRBD1 identical over 10 bases. The CDR3 runs 16 residues. Germline CDR1 and CDR2: MNHEY and SVGAGI. J was trimmed by 5 bases and V by 4 bases; bases with no gene match: 10. CDR3 in amino acids: CASSSPEPGQGETQYF. The CDR3, as DNA: TGTGCCAGCAGTTCGCCAGAACCGGGACAGGGGGAGACCCAGTACTTC.

The chain uses TRBV7-9 and TRBJ2-2; possible D gene TRBD1, 5 bases. Looked up from germline, CDR1 is SEHNR and CDR2 is FQNEAQ (reference sequence). The CDR3 has 15 amino acids. Trimming removed 1 base from V and 0 bases from J, with 6 bases in between. CDR3 coding DNA: TGTGCCAGCAGCTTAGGCAGGGCGAACACCGGGGAGCTGTTTTTT. It translates to CASSLGRANTGELFF.

This clone has just a few counts. CDR3 loop: CASSLGGKDTIYF. The CDR3 DNA is TGTGCCAGCAGCTTGGGAGGGAAAGACACCATATATTTT. V usage is TRBV5-6 and J usage is TRBJ1-3; D is unresolved. The germline V gene encodes CDR1 SGHDT and CDR2 YYEEEE. V was cut by 0 bases and J by 8 bases, with 9 bases left in between. The CDR3 is 13 residues long.

CDR3 coding DNA: TGCAGTGCTAGTCCGGGGGTGTATGGCTACACCTTC. Its translation is CSASPGVYGYTF. This rearrangement joins TRBV20-1 to TRBJ1-2, with a weak D call TRBD1 (5 bases). From germline, CDR1 is DFQATT and CDR2 SNEGSKA (reference sequence). With 3 bases removed from V and 5 bases from J, the gap between germline ends came to 10 bases. This CDR3 spans 12 amino acids.

The chain combines TRBV5-1 with TRBJ2-7; TRBD1 might be the D (6 bases). V dropped 1 base and J dropped 3 bases, with 8 bases sitting between them. Germline V gene data show CDR1 as SGHRS and CDR2 as YFSETQ. The CDR3 has 13 residues. The CDR3 DNA reads TGCGCCAGCAGCTTGACGGACAGCTACGAGCAGTACTTC. The encoded protein is CASSLTDSYEQYF. Full variable domain (outside the CDR3, taken from reference TRBV5-1 and TRBJ2-7): KAGVTQTPRYLIKTRGQQVTLSCSPISGHRSVSWYQQTPGQGLQFLFEYFSETQRNKGNFPGRFSGRQFSNSRSEMNVSTLELGDSALYLCASSLTDSYEQYFGPGTRLTVT.

The chain joins TRBV19 to TRBJ2-5; D is perhaps TRBD1 (6 bases). The CDR3 sequence is 13 residues long. With 3 bases removed from V and 3 bases from J, the gap between germline ends came to 8 bases. Germline values: CDR1 LNHDA, CDR2 SQIVND (reference sequence). CDR3 in DNA: TGTGCCAGTAGTATCAGGGGAAAAGAGACCCAGTACTTC. Translating it yields CASSIRGKETQYF.

The chain employs TRBV7-9 and TRBJ2-7, with 10 nucleotides matching TRBD1. The V gene end was trimmed by 8 bases and the J gene end by 1 base; junction bases not matched to a gene: 8. Germline V gene sequence: CDR1 SEHNR, CDR2 FQNEAQ (reference sequence). This CDR3 has 15 amino acids. The CDR3 loop is CASFRRTGGSYEQYF. The CDR3, as DNA: TGTGCCAGCTTCCGGCGGACAGGGGGGTCCTACGAGCAGTACTTC.

For this clone: It is unclear where the CDR3 begins or ends on the DNA, so no DNA is shown, and the CDR3 is as TCRdb lists it. The chain is built from TRBV27 and TRBJ2-7; the D call in the table, TRBD2, was not verified against the DNA. Germline V gives CDR1 MNHEY, CDR2 SMNVEV (reference sequence). The CDR3 is 16 amino acids in total, end residues counted. CDR3 protein: CASSSSTSGLPYEQYF.

This chain links TRBV28 with TRBJ1-2; possibly TRBD1 for D (6 bases). This CDR3 is built from 13 residues. Looked up from germline, CDR1 is MDHEN and CDR2 is SYDVKM. Trimming took off 6 bases at V and 4 bases at J, with 12 bases between the two ends. The CDR3 region is CASSLDRIYGYTF. CDR3 sequence (DNA): TGTGCCAGCAGCCTGGACAGAATCTATGGCTACACCTTC.

The genes are TRBV7-2 and TRBJ1-6; 7 nucleotides match TRBD1. The CDR3 consists of 16 residues. The V gene end was trimmed by 4 bases and the J gene end by 9 bases; junction bases not matched to a gene: 12. Germline-derived CDR1 and CDR2 are SGHTA and FQGNSA. The DNA of the CDR3 is TGTGCCAGCAGCTGGGACAGCGAAGCCGAAACTTCACCCCTCCACTTT. Its protein is CASSWDSEAETSPLHF. Using reference TRBV7-2 and TRBJ1-6 for the parts outside the CDR3, the full variable domain is GAGVSQSPSNKVTEKGKDVELRCDPISGHTALYWYRQSLGQGLEFLIYFQGNSAPDKSGLPSDRFSAERTGGSVSTLTIQRTQQEDSAVYLCASSWDSEAETSPLHFGNGTRLTVT.

This clone came up once. This rearrangement joins TRBV6-5 to TRBJ2-7, with TRBD1 identical over 7 bases. The CDR3 loop spans 15 amino acids. With 6 bases clipped from V and 8 bases from J, the junction kept 16 bases outside the gene matches. Looked up from germline, CDR1 is MNHEY and CDR2 is SVGAGI. The CDR3 region is CASSEATGPGNKQYF. The DNA for the CDR3 is TGTGCCAGCAGCGAGGCGACAGGGCCAGGGAACAAGCAGTACTTC.

Notes on this clone: An end of the junction does not agree with germline; a read error may underlie this. J is TRBJ1-5 and V is TRBV10-3; D might be TRBD1 (5 bases). Germline V gene sequence: CDR1 ENHRY, CDR2 SYGVKD. The CDR3 loop spans 12 amino acids. The CDR3 here is CATSWGDQPQHF. Written as DNA, the CDR3 is TGTGCCACCAGTTGGGGGGATCAGCCCCAGCATTTT.

The CDR3 DNA follows: TGTGCCAGCAGCCTATCATATGAAGAGACCCAGTACTTC. It is translated as CASSLSYEETQYF. The rearrangement links TRBV7-9 to TRBJ2-5; D uncertain. Trimming shortened V by 5 bases and J by 3 bases, and 10 bases separated the two germline ends. The CDR3 has 13 residues. The germline V gene encodes CDR1 SEHNR and CDR2 FQNEAQ (reference sequence). Together with reference TRBV7-9 and TRBJ2-5, the CDR3 gives the full variable domain: DTGVSQNPRHKITKRGQNVTFRCDPISEHNRLYWYRQTLGQGPEFLTYFQNEAQLEKSRLLSDRFSAERPKGSFSTLEIQRTEQGDSAMYLCASSLSYEETQYFGPGTRLLVL.

The rearrangement joins TRBV7-9 to TRBJ1-4; TRBD1 matches at 7 bases. The CDR3 runs 12 residues. After removal of 9 bases from V and 7 bases from J, the junction contained 5 bases not matched to a gene. In germline, CDR1 is SEHNR, CDR2 FQNEAQ (reference sequence). CDR3 residues: CASRGQSEKLFF. The CDR3 nucleotides read TGTGCCAGTAGGGGGCAGAGTGAAAAACTGTTTTTT.